One T cell receptor beta chain is described in this entry. Its matching antigen is unknown. CDR3 size: 14 residues. V lost 9 bases, J lost 7 bases, and 19 bases lay in between. Germline CDR1 reads SNHLY; CDR2 reads FYNNEI. Tregs were sorted as CD4+CD25+CD127-/low cells. Findings and limits, study-wide: The TCR gene usage of tumor memory CD4+ T cells clustered together with blood and lymph node memory CD4+ cells and with lymph node naive CD4+ cells.

TCRdb analysed the 5' RACE reads with MiXCR anew, one entry per CDR3 protein. The data contain about 57,000 distinct CDR3 sequences, roughly 28% of them seen just once; the ten biggest clones take up around 2%. The sequencing sample was made of tumor-infiltrating Tregs sorted from the breast tumor. The sequence was collected from a female donor with breast cancer. V is TRBV2 and J is TRBJ2-1, with D tentatively TRBD1 or TRBD2 (6 bases each). The CDR3 DNA sequence: TGTGCCAGGAGGAGGGAGGCAGGGGATAATGAGCAGTTCTTC. Amino acid sequence: CARRREAGDNEQFF.